This T cell receptor beta chain was sequenced during a study of blood T cells in healthy people across ages. This clonotype showed up just once. The length of the CDR3 is 12 residues. The V gene's germline CDR1 is SQVTM and CDR2 ANQGSEA. Alongside a J-beta primer mix, a sample-barcoded 5' primer served in a second PCR lasting about 7 to 11 cycles. MiXCR, applied by TCRdb to the 5' RACE reads, yields one record per CDR3 protein. The table records 920,000 or so distinct CDR3 sequences, less than 50% of them present only once. Each donor was a healthy Caucasian individual from Russia, aged roughly 6 to 90. Each donor gave around 9.3 milliliters of peripheral blood. At least 7 million PBMCs were isolated per sample.

Sequencing was performed on blood. This TCR was sampled from a woman aged 60-70 years in good health. V is TRBV29-1 and J is TRBJ2-1; 8 bases line up with TRBD1. This CDR3 is CGADRGSETQFF. In DNA, the CDR3 is TGCGGCGCTGACAGGGGCTCAGAGACCCAGTTCTTC.